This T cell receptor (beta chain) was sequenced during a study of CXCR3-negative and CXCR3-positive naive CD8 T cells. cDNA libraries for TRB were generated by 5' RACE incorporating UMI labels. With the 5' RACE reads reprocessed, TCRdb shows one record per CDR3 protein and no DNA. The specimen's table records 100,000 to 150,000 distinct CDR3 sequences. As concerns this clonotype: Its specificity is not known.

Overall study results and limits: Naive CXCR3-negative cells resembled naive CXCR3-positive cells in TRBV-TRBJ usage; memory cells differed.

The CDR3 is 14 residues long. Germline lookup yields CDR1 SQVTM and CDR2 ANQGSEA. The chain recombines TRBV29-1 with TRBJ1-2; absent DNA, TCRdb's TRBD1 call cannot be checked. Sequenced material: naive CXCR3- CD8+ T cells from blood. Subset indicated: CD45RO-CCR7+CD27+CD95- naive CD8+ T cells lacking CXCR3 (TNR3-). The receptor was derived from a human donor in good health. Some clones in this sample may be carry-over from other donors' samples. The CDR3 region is CSVAPWGPPYGYTF.